In this sample, the clone carrying this T cell receptor (beta chain) turned up many times. Its target is not known. Thyroid ultrasound and orbital computed tomography, with clinical symptoms and serum thyroxine and TRAb, informed diagnoses. Trimming took off 3 bases at V and 0 bases at J, with 9 bases between the two ends. This CDR3 comprises 15 residues. This record belongs to a study of T cells in Graves' hyperthyroidism and ophthalmopathy. Study-wide points: In validation, the model predicted ophthalmopathy. These predictions came a median about 6.5 months before onset. Most thyroid clonotypes that were expanded above 0.001 also turned up in blood.

Researchers amplified the TCR beta CDR3 regions from RNA transcripts. The HTBI primer set served for first-round RT-PCR of the TCR CDR3. TCRdb ran MiXCR on the multiplex PCR reads and lists one entry per CDR3 protein. The table lists about 350,000 distinct CDR3 sequences, approximately 15% of them singletons. The receptor comes from a woman in her 30s with Graves' hyperthyroidism. V is TRBV12-3 or TRBV12-4 and J is TRBJ1-5; D possibly corresponds to TRBD1 (5 bases). Sequenced: blood. The CDR3 sequence is CASSFPDSSNQPQHF. In DNA form, the CDR3 reads TGTGCCAGCAGTTTCCCAGACAGTAGCAATCAGCCCCAGCATTTT.